Listed below are T cell receptor beta chains from one sample, sequenced in a study of blood T cells in healthy people across ages. TCRdb reanalysed the 5' RACE reads using MiXCR and keeps one entry per CDR3 protein. The data hold about 930,000 distinct CDR3 sequences, with just under 30% observed a single time. The sample was also reused in another study, on T cells of mothers and their children.

Sequencing was performed on blood. These receptors came from a woman aged 40 to 50 in good health. The CDR3 runs from the conserved cysteine through the conserved F or W. Each record gives: V gene, clone size, D gene, J gene, CDR3 protein, CDR3 DNA. D genes are given only for firm matches. Clone size is stated in some rows and not others, as once, few, many or a class when expanded.

TRBV5-1,.,TRBD2,TRBJ2-5,CASSSPGLAGGVYETQYF,TGCGCCAGCAGCTCCCCGGGACTAGCGGGGGGTGTGTATGAGACCCAGTACTTC
TRBV4-3,many,.,TRBJ2-6,CASSQGHSGANVLTF,TGCGCCAGCAGCCAAGGGCACTCTGGGGCCAACGTCCTGACTTTC
TRBV28,few,TRBD1,TRBJ1-2,CASSLGQYYGYTF,TGTGCCAGCAGTCTGGGACAGTACTATGGCTACACCTTC
TRBV7-8,few,.,TRBJ1-5,CASSSSGDSNQPQHF,TGTGCCAGCAGCTCCTCAGGGGATAGCAATCAGCCCCAGCATTTT
TRBV4-1,many,TRBD2,TRBJ2-5,CASSQALIRGVQETQYF,TGCGCCAGCAGCCAAGCTTTAATACGGGGGGTACAAGAGACCCAGTACTTC
TRBV29-1,few,.,TRBJ1-2,CSGLGGQGYGYTF,TGCAGCGGACTCGGGGGGCAGGGGTATGGCTACACCTTC
TRBV27,many,.,TRBJ2-7,CASSFRESYEQYF,TGTGCCAGCAGTTTCCGGGAATCCTACGAGCAGTACTTC
TRBV18,many,.,TRBJ2-5,CASSPQVRETQYF,TGTGCCAGCTCACCACAGGTACGAGAGACCCAGTACTTC
TRBV12-3/TRBV12-4,.,.,TRBJ2-7,CASSLLGGLYEQYF,TGTGCCAGCAGCCTTTTGGGGGGGCTGTACGAGCAGTACTTC
TRBV7-9,.,.,TRBJ2-7,CTSSQTHSYEQYF,TGTACCAGCAGCCAGACACACTCCTACGAGCAGTACTTC
TRBV20-1,.,.,TRBJ2-7,CSASPQRGPSYEQYF,TGCAGTGCTAGCCCTCAACGGGGCCCTTCCTACGAGCAGTACTTC
TRBV29-1,few,.,TRBJ2-2,CSVEGLSGELFF,TGCAGCGTTGAAGGACTCTCCGGGGAGCTGTTTTTT
TRBV12-3/TRBV12-4,many,.,TRBJ1-2,CASSLRRINYGYTF,TGTGCCAGCAGTTTAAGGCGGATTAACTATGGCTACACCTTC
TRBV20-1,few,.,TRBJ2-3,CSARDPRGCTDTQYF,TGCAGTGCTAGAGATCCGCGGGGTTGCACAGATACGCAGTATTTT
TRBV20-1,.,.,TRBJ1-1,CSARDGGARAFF,TGCAGTGCTAGGGATGGCGGGGCGAGAGCTTTCTTT
TRBV20-1,many,TRBD2,TRBJ2-5,CSAPPLAWQETQYF,TGCAGTGCCCCCCCACTAGCGTGGCAAGAGACCCAGTACTTC
TRBV18,.,.,TRBJ2-6,CASSPQEGRGANVLTF,TGTGCCAGCTCACCACAAGAGGGACGTGGGGCCAACGTCCTGACTTTC
TRBV6-2/TRBV6-3,many,.,TRBJ2-1,CASSYGLGTYYDEQFF,TGTGCCAGCAGTTACGGTCTGGGGACTTACTACGATGAGCAGTTCTTC
TRBV5-1,.,.,TRBJ2-5,CASSWESRGETQYF,TGCGCCAGCAGCTGGGAGTCAAGGGGAGAGACCCAGTACTTC
TRBV12-3/TRBV12-4,.,.,TRBJ2-3,CASSFIQGTDTQYF,TGTGCCAGCAGTTTTATACAGGGCACAGATACGCAGTATTTT
TRBV24-1,few,TRBD1,TRBJ2-3,CATSDQNRGDTQYF,TGTGCCACCAGTGATCAAAACAGGGGAGATACGCAGTATTTT
TRBV10-3,many,.,TRBJ2-7,CAISVAGIVHEQYF,TGTGCCATCAGTGTGGCAGGGATTGTTCACGAGCAGTACTTC
TRBV7-2,.,.,TRBJ2-1,CASSRDLPDEQFF,TGTGCCAGCAGCCGAGACTTACCCGATGAGCAGTTCTTC
TRBV12-3/TRBV12-4,.,TRBD1,TRBJ2-3,CATLQGQGASDTQYF,TGTGCCACCCTCCAAGGGCAGGGGGCATCAGATACGCAGTATTTT
TRBV5-1,.,.,TRBJ2-5,CASSLGPRTQETQYF,TGCGCCAGCAGCCTGGGCCCCCGGACCCAAGAGACCCAGTACTTC
TRBV7-6,many,TRBD2,TRBJ2-3,CASSPSLSGASTDTQYF,TGTGCCAGCAGCCCCAGCCTTAGCGGGGCTAGCACAGATACGCAGTATTTT
TRBV7-9,.,.,TRBJ2-7,CASSLAASYVQYF,TGTGCCAGCAGCTTAGCGGCCTCCTACGTGCAGTACTTC
TRBV3-1,few,TRBD2,TRBJ2-1,CASRQATSGGYNEQFF,TGTGCCAGCAGGCAAGCTACTAGCGGGGGCTACAATGAGCAGTTCTTC
TRBV28,many,TRBD1,TRBJ2-7,CASSAGTVEQYF,TGTGCCAGCAGCGCAGGGACAGTCGAGCAGTACTTC
TRBV20-1,few,.,TRBJ1-1,CSARGRVNTEAFF,TGCAGTGCCCGAGGTCGGGTGAACACTGAAGCTTTCTTT
TRBV5-1,many,TRBD2,TRBJ2-1,CASSLAISGAERSEQFF,TGCGCCAGCAGCTTGGCCATTAGCGGGGCGGAACGTAGTGAGCAGTTCTTC
TRBV4-1,.,TRBD1,TRBJ2-7,CASSRLWGQRASYEQYF,TGCGCCAGCAGCCGACTATGGGGACAGAGGGCCTCCTACGAGCAGTACTTC
TRBV24-1,few,TRBD1,TRBJ1-2,CATSDPGTGVSGCTF,TGTGCCACCAGTGACCCCGGGACAGGGGTGAGTGGCTGCACCTTC
TRBV20-1,.,.,TRBJ1-5,CSARLAGANQPQHF,TGCAGTGCTAGACTGGCGGGAGCCAATCAGCCCCAGCATTTT
TRBV6-2/TRBV6-3,few,.,TRBJ1-1,CASSQRVWNTEAFF,TGCGCCAGCAGTCAAAGGGTGTGGAACACTGAAGCTTTCTTT
TRBV5-6,few,.,TRBJ2-7,CASSLGGYRSPYEQYF,TGTGCCAGCAGCTTGGGTGGGTATCGAAGCCCCTACGAGCAGTACTTC
TRBV21-1,.,.,TRBJ2-7,CASSNGHEQYF,TGTGCCAGCAGCAACGGTCACGAGCAGTACTTC
TRBV11-1,few,.,TRBJ1-1,CASSKNQGNTEAFF,TGTGCCAGCAGCAAGAACCAGGGGAACACTGAAGCTTTCTTT
TRBV28,few,TRBD1,TRBJ1-2,CASRQTGDLGYTF,TGTGCCAGCAGGCAGACAGGGGACTTGGGCTACACCTTC
TRBV7-9,many,TRBD1,TRBJ1-2,CASSNRDRELSYGYTF,TGTGCCAGCAGCAACCGAGACAGGGAACTAAGCTATGGCTACACCTTC
TRBV6-6,.,.,TRBJ1-2,CASRTDGGGSDYGYTF,TGTGCCAGCAGAACGGACGGGGGCGGTAGCGACTATGGCTACACCTTC
TRBV5-1,few,TRBD2,TRBJ2-1,CASRMVAGSGGYNEQFF,TGCGCCAGCAGAATGGTGGCGGGCTCGGGGGGTTACAATGAGCAGTTCTTC
TRBV7-2,few,.,TRBJ1-1,CAGSRAGAGFPVFGTEAFF,TGTGCCGGCAGCCGGGCGGGGGCAGGTTTCCCAGTTTTTGGGACTGAAGCTTTCTTT
TRBV6-2/TRBV6-3,few,.,TRBJ1-6,CASSYTGSPLHF,TGTGCCAGCAGTTATACGGGTTCACCCCTCCACTTT
TRBV28,.,.,TRBJ2-5,CASKEGQETQYF,TGTGCCAGCAAAGAGGGCCAAGAGACCCAGTACTTC